The 18 T cell receptor beta chains below all came from one sample that was sequenced in a study of blood T cell repertoires in COVID-19. Generated by immunoSEQ multiplex PCR, the TCRdb table keeps only in-frame clones and is missing some. Among approximately 430,000 clones listed, roughly 89% were seen once. Sequencing was carried out using peripheral blood. These receptors were collected from a young woman with active or convalescent COVID-19.

The chain links TRBV6-1 to TRBJ1-5, with D unresolved. The ends were cut back, 3 bases at V and 6 bases at J, with 6 bases in the middle. CDR3 length equals 12 residues. CDR1 and CDR2 from the germline V gene are MNHNS and SASEGT. The CDR3 reads CASSDTFQPQHF. CDR3 DNA sequence: TGTGCCAGCAGTGATACTTTTCAGCCCCAGCATTTT.

The chain joins TRBV5-6 to TRBJ2-7; 7 nucleotides agree with TRBD1. Germline V gene lookup returns CDR1 SGHDT and CDR2 YYEEEE. This CDR3 is 16 amino acids long. Unmatched junction bases numbered 10, after V lost 0 bases and J lost 4 bases. The CDR3 DNA sequence: TGTGCCAGCAGCTTGGGGCCGGGGACAGAAGGGTACGAGCAGTACTTC. Translated, it gives CASSLGPGTEGYEQYF.

The gene calls are TRBV2 and TRBJ1-2; perhaps TRBD1 as D (6 bases). Trimming left V 1 base short and J 4 bases short, with 7 bases between. The length of the CDR3 is 13 residues. Looked up from germline, CDR1 is SNHLY and CDR2 is FYNNEI. The CDR3 DNA is TGTGCCAGCAGTGAAGGAGGGGGCTATGGCTACACCTTC. Protein: CASSEGGGYGYTF.

The chain joins TRBV11-2 to TRBJ1-2, with D unresolved. CDR3 size: 14 residues. V was shortened by 5 bases and J by 7 bases, with 17 bases between the two germline ends. The V gene's germline CDR1 is SGHAT and CDR2 FQNNGV. The CDR3, as DNA: TGTGCCAGCAGCACGCCTCGGAGGTTTTCTGGCTACACCTTC. It translates to CASSTPRRFSGYTF.

The J gene is TRBJ2-7, the V gene TRBV6-1; weak D call: TRBD1 (6 bases). The CDR3 has 15 amino acids. The V end lost 1 base, the J end lost 3 bases, and 13 bases lay between the germline ends. Per the germline V gene, CDR1 is MNHNS and CDR2 is SASEGT. The chain's CDR3 is CASSEGQGIIYEQYF. DNA of the CDR3: TGTGCCAGCAGTGAAGGCCAGGGGATAATCTACGAGCAGTACTTC.

This chain connects TRBV6-6 to TRBJ1-3, with D uncertain. Deletions cut 4 bases from V and 0 bases from J, with 10 bases between. The CDR3 is 15 residues long. CDR1 is MNHNY and CDR2 is SVGAGI in the germline V gene (reference sequence). CDR3 loop: CASSLGSLSGNTIYF. The DNA of the CDR3 is TGTGCCAGCAGTTTGGGCAGCCTCTCTGGAAACACCATATATTTT.

This chain connects TRBV6-1 to TRBJ2-7; 10 bases match TRBD2. V dropped 5 bases and J dropped 2; count of bases not matched to a gene: 3. The CDR3 loop spans 14 amino acids. The germline V gene encodes CDR1 MNHNS and CDR2 SASEGT. CDR3: CASSWTSGTYEQYF. The CDR3 DNA follows: TGTGCCAGCAGTTGGACTAGCGGCACCTACGAGCAGTACTTC.

The chain is built from TRBV7-9 and TRBJ1-6; 8 nucleotides agree with TRBD1. The CDR3 is made up of 13 amino acids. With 11 bases clipped from V and 7 bases from J, the junction kept 7 bases outside the gene matches. CDR1 and CDR2 from the germline V gene are SEHNR and FQNEAQ (reference sequence). The CDR3 DNA reads as TGTGCCGGAACGACAGGGGACAATTCACCCCTCCACTTT. It specifies CAGTTGDNSPLHF.

The chain employs TRBV20-1 and TRBJ1-5; perhaps TRBD1 as D (5 bases). Germline V gene lookup returns CDR1 DFQATT and CDR2 SNEGSKA (reference sequence). The CDR3 covers 11 residues. V lost 6 bases and J 7 bases, leaving 10 bases between the germline ends. CDR3 sequence reads: CSAGRGQPQHF. The CDR3 DNA reads as TGCAGTGCCGGTCGGGGGCAGCCCCAGCATTTT.

CDR3 region: CATATRTGDTGELFF. In DNA form, the CDR3 reads TGTGCCACCGCGACTAGGACCGGGGACACCGGGGAGCTGTTTTTT. This sequence joins TRBV24-1 and TRBJ2-2, with a possible D match to TRBD2 (6 bases). This CDR3 is 15 amino acids long. In germline, CDR1 is KGHDR, CDR2 SFDVKD. The ends were cut back, 9 bases at V and 3 bases at J, with 16 bases in the middle.

The chain uses TRBV6-5 and TRBJ1-1, with D hard to call. Deletions cut 8 bases from V and 3 bases from J, with 19 bases between. Germline loops: CDR1 MNHEY, CDR2 SVGAGI. This CDR3 is 15 amino acids long. CDR3 sequence reads: CASLEPLPGDTEAFF. CDR3 nucleotides: TGTGCCAGCCTTGAGCCCTTACCGGGAGACACTGAAGCTTTCTTT.

The chain employs TRBV6-5 and TRBJ1-2; TRBD1 matches at 7 bases. This CDR3 contains 13 residues. Germline CDR1 and CDR2: MNHEY and SVGAGI. V lost 8 bases, J lost 8 bases, and 11 bases stayed unmatched. The CDR3 loop is CASLGQVRSGYTF. CDR3 DNA: TGTGCCAGCCTTGGACAGGTCAGGTCAGGCTACACCTTC.

The chain recombines TRBV13 with TRBJ2-3; D possibly corresponds to TRBD1 (6 bases). V shed 3 bases and J shed 3 bases, with 13 bases lying between them. CDR1 and CDR2 (germline): PRHDT, FYEKMQ (reference sequence). The CDR3 loop spans 15 amino acids. The CDR3 nucleotides read TGTGCCAGCAGCTTCGGGACACCGCCAACAGATACGCAGTATTTT. Translated, it gives CASSFGTPPTDTQYF.

V is TRBV5-1 and J is TRBJ2-3, with D maybe TRBD1 (6 bases). V lost 6 bases, J lost 1 base, and 12 bases lay in between. Per the germline V gene, CDR1 is SGHRS and CDR2 is YFSETQ. The CDR3 sequence is 14 residues long. The chain's CDR3 is CASTQGERTDTQYF. CDR3 in DNA: TGCGCCAGCACACAGGGAGAACGCACAGATACGCAGTATTTT.

The chain recombines TRBV20-1 with TRBJ1-1, with TRBD1 as a possible D gene (6 bases). The CDR3 totals 15 residues. Trimming left V 3 bases short and J 3 bases short, with 17 bases between. The germline CDR1 and CDR2 sequences are DFQATT and SNEGSKA (reference sequence). This chain's CDR3 is CSASSGAPLDTEAFF. The CDR3, as DNA: TGCAGTGCTAGTTCAGGGGCCCCTCTCGACACTGAAGCTTTCTTT.

The chain uses TRBV6-4 and TRBJ2-1, with TRBD2 matching 13 bases. From germline, CDR1 is MRHNA and CDR2 SNTAGT. V dropped 6 bases and J dropped 3; count of bases not matched to a gene: 11. The CDR3 totals 18 residues. This chain's CDR3 is CASRIIQLAGGRYNEQFF. The CDR3 nucleotides read TGTGCCAGCAGGATAATTCAACTAGCGGGAGGGCGCTACAATGAGCAGTTCTTC.

V and J are TRBV3-1 (or the pseudogene TRBV3-2) and TRBJ2-7; 13 bases match TRBD2. The CDR3 runs to 15 residues. Germline V gene sequence: CDR1 LGHDT, CDR2 YNNKEL (reference sequence). J was trimmed by 3 bases and V by 4 bases; bases with no gene match: 3. In nucleotides, the CDR3 is TGTGCCAGCAGCCTCGGGACTAGCGGGAACTACGAGCAGTACTTC. Amino acids: CASSLGTSGNYEQYF.

The V call is TRBV4-2, the J call TRBJ2-7, with 9 positions matching TRBD1. CDR3 length: 14 amino acids. The germline V gene has CDR1 LGHNA and CDR2 YNFKEQ. The J segment lost 3 bases and the V segment lost 1 base, leaving 1 base of the junction unmatched. CDR3 sequence (DNA): TGTGCCAGCAGCCAAGGGACAGGGGACTACGAGCAGTACTTC. This codes for CASSQGTGDYEQYF.